This T cell receptor (beta chain) was retrieved from a study of blood T cells in healthy people across ages (dated by TCRdb to 2014 to 2015). At the level of the whole study: Template switching captured roughly one uniquely barcoded TCR beta cDNA molecule per two T cells in model experiments. The donors were split into four age groups: young (average 16 years), middle-aged (roughly 40), aged (more than 60) and long-lived (under 90). Using the same blood draw, the study looked at two additional independent replicas of 1 million unique cDNA reads for two donors, one aged 18 to 29 and the other aged 80 or older. The study measured age-related changes in TCR beta repertoire diversity using deep sequencing normalized with unique cDNA molecular identifiers.

Systemically healthy Caucasian individuals from Russia, over 30 in total and aged roughly 6 to 95 years, were included as donors. About 9.1 milliliters of peripheral blood were collected from each donor into EDTA-treated Vacutainer tubes. Ficoll-Paque density-gradient centrifugation was used to isolate PBMCs, with at least 7 million per sample. Total RNA, at least 6 micrograms per sample, was extracted from PBMCs with Trizol reagent. Naive CD45RAhigh/CD27high T cell percentages were measured by flow cytometry on a PBMC aliquot from every donor. In its sample, this clonotype was seen once. The antigen this receptor binds is unknown. No qualities accompany the bases; no much larger clone lies one base away. Broad study findings and their caveats: The CMV infection status of donors was not known, potentially confounding age-related changes in expanded clonotypes. The long-lived group showed more naive CD4+ T cells, fewer expanded clones and increased TCR diversity than the aged group, suggesting age selection. As age increased, observed TCR beta diversity per million T cells dropped in a roughly linear way, and a significant reduction was already evident by age about 40. Observed TCR beta diversity correlated strongly with the percentage of naive T cells measured by flow cytometry. Since profiling was done on bulk unsorted PBMCs, naive and antigen-experienced compartments could not be conclusively compared. Total diversity estimates from one million sequenced T cells were considered lower bounds and underestimates.

Receptor libraries were prepared by 5' RACE. Data came from an Illumina HiSeq 2500. A second PCR of roughly 6 to 11 cycles was run with a J-beta primer mix and a sample-barcoded 5' primer. A template-switch 5' adaptor carrying 12 random nucleotides introduced a unique molecular identifier onto each TCR beta cDNA molecule. Each sample yielded at least 2.5 million CDR3-containing paired-end reads. First-strand cDNA synthesis was performed from all RNA using the Mint cDNA synthesis kit, with priming by a TRBC-specific oligonucleotide. Following uracil-DNA glycosylase treatment, a first 18-cycle PCR with universal primers M1SS and BC2_uni_R was performed on all cDNA. The published analysis was carried out like this. Normalization of each sample was performed by random selection of 1 million high-quality reads, each carrying a distinct molecular identifier. Reads sharing molecular identifiers were discarded rather than binned into consensus sequences. MiTCR, run with a Q25 quality threshold and the strictest error-elimination algorithm, handled CDR3 identification, clonotype clustering and error correction. A nonparametric unseen species model with Euler transformation was used to estimate lower-bound total TCR beta diversity. Through fastp at Q25 and MiXCR, TCRdb rebuilt clones from the public reads, retaining in-frame beta chains. All rows with the same CDR3 protein become a single entry with the most common DNA and genes. TCRdb, not the original authors, processed these V and J calls. The sample table records approximately 580,000 distinct CDR3 sequences; about 24% of these occur just once. The top ten clonotypes cover 8.7% of the sample.

These data were likewise used in another study, on T cells of mothers and their children. Taken from the second paper: Nine systemically healthy Caucasian individuals, comprising three mothers and their six children, were included as donors. cDNA synthesis used all of the extracted RNA, with approximately 1.4 ug of RNA in each 15 ul reaction. In the second PCR, sample barcodes and 2-4 random nucleotides were introduced via the M1S primer. Over 8 million TCR beta CDR3 reads were obtained for each mother, and approximately 2.9 million reads were obtained for each child. Thymic selection shapes the output of TCR recombination in a similar way in related and unrelated pairs, and inherited differences have a minor effect. Normalized repertoire overlap was always slightly but never significantly higher in related than unrelated mother-child pairs. With a sensitivity of about 100 clones per million clonotypes, no persistent microchimeric T cell clones were detected. In the study, deep NGS was used to compare the TCR beta repertoires of mothers and children, and features distinguishing related mother-child pairs from unrelated individuals were sought. On average, the children were 11 +/- 4 years old, while the mothers were around 40 +/- 4 years old. After adapters were ligated using NEBNext reagents, the libraries underwent 100+100 nt paired-end sequencing on an Illumina HiSeq 2000. To prevent cross-contamination, the mother and child libraries were prepared one month apart and sequenced in separate runs. For each donor, somewhere between roughly 500,000 and 2,100,000 distinct TCR beta clonotypes were identified. Naive TCR beta clonotypes were estimated from low-frequency clonotypes matched to each donor's FACS-determined naive share, without sorting.

The receptor's source is a boy aged 5-17 years in good health. Sequences were obtained from blood.

The nucleotide sequence reads as follows: TGCAGTGCTCCTCAGGGCCCTAACTATGGCTACACCTTC. This is translated as CSAPQGPNYGYTF. This chain joins TRBV20-1 to TRBJ1-2; TRBD1 is a weak D gene call, 5 bases matching. CDR1 and CDR2 (DFQATT, SNEGSKA) derive from the germline V gene (reference sequence). The CDR3 contains 13 residues, cysteine and phenylalanine counted. CDR3 DNA is the only sequence kept; it has 39 bases, read in frame from the first base. V and J are truncated by 5 bases and 0 bases respectively, leaving an intervening sequence of 10 bases.